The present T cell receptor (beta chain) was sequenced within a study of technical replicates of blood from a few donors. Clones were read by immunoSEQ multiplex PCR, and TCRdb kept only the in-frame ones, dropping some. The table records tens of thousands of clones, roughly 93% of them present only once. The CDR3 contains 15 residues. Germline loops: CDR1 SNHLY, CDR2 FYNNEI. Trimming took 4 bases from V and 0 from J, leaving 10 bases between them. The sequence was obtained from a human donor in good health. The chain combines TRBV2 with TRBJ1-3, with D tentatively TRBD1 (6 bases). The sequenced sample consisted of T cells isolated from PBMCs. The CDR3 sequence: CASSGTDSSGNTIYF. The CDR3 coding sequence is TGTGCCAGCAGTGGGACAGATAGCTCTGGAAACACCATATATTTT.